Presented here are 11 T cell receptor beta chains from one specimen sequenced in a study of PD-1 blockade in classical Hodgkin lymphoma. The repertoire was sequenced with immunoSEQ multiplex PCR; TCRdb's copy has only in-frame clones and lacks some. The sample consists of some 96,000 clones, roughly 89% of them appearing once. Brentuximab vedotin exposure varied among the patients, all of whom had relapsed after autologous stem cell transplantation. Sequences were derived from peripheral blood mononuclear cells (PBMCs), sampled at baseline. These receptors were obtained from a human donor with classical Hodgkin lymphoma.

CDR3 loop: CASSLDSSGANVLTF. CDR3 nucleotide sequence: TGTGCCAGCAGCTTAGACTCTTCTGGGGCCAACGTCCTGACTTTC. The chain recombines TRBV11-2 with TRBJ2-6; D remains unclear. V was trimmed by 0 bases and J by 1 base, leaving 4 bases between them. Germline V gene data show CDR1 as SGHAT and CDR2 as FQNNGV. The CDR3 covers 15 residues.

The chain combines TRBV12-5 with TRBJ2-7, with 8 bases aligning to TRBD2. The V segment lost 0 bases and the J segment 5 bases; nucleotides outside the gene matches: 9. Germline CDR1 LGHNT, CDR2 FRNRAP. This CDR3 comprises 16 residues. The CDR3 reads CASGLVLSGTGHEQYF. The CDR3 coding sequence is TGTGCTAGTGGTTTGGTACTTAGCGGGACGGGCCACGAGCAGTACTTC.

The CDR3 DNA reads as TGTGCCATCAGTGTGTCCGAAAAAATGACTAGCGTAGACAATGAGCAGTTCTTC. It is translated as CAISVSEKMTSVDNEQFF. The chain employs TRBV10-3 and TRBJ2-1; TRBD2 matches at 8 bases. The V gene end was trimmed by 4 bases and the J gene end by 5 bases; junction bases not matched to a gene: 16. The CDR3 covers 18 residues. Germline CDR1 reads ENHRY; CDR2 reads SYGVKD.

The CDR3 here is CASSPTGYGYTF. CDR3 in DNA: TGTGCCAGCAGCCCGACAGGGTATGGCTACACCTTC. The chain carries TRBV6-5 and TRBJ1-2; 7 nucleotides agree with TRBD1. The germline V gene encodes CDR1 MNHEY and CDR2 SVGAGI. There are 12 residues in the CDR3. Losses at the gene ends were 6 bases for V and 5 bases for J; bases not matched to a gene: 3.

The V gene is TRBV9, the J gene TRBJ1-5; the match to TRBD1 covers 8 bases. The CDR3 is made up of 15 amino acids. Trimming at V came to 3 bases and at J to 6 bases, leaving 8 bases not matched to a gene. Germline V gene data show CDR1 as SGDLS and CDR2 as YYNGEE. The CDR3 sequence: CASSAGQGSSQPQHF. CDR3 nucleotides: TGTGCCAGCAGCGCAGGACAGGGTTCGTCTCAGCCCCAGCATTTT. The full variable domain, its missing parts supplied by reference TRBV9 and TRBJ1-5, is DSGVTQTPKHLITATGQRVTLRCSPRSGDLSVYWYQQSLDQGLQFLIQYYNGEERAKGNILERFSAQQFPDLHSELNLSSLELGDSALYFCASSAGQGSSQPQHFGDGTRLSIL.

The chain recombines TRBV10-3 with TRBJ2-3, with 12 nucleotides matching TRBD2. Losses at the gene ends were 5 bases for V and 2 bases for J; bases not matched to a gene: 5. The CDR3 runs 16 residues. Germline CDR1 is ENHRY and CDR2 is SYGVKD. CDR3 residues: CAISSRTSGATDTQYF. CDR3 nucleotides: TGTGCCATCAGTTCCCGGACTAGCGGGGCCACAGATACGCAGTATTTT.

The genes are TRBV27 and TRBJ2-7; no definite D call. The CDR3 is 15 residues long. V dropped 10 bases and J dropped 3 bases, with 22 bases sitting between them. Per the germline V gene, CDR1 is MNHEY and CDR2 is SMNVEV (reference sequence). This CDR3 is CATTTQFSPFYEQYF. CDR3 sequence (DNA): TGTGCCACCACGACCCAGTTTTCCCCCTTCTACGAGCAGTACTTC.

The DNA for the CDR3 is TGTGCCAGCAGTTTAATCCCGATCTCAGATACGCAGTATTTT. Its protein product is CASSLIPISDTQYF. J is TRBJ2-3 and V is TRBV6-5; D remains unclear. Trimming pared 4 bases from V and 4 bases from J, leaving 12 bases between. This CDR3 is 14 amino acids long. The germline gives CDR1 MNHEY, CDR2 SVGAGI.

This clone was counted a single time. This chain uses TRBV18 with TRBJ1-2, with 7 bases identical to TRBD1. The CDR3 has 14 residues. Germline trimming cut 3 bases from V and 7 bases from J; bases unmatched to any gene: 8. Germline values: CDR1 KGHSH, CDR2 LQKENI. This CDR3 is CASSPKEGAGGYTF. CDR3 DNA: TGTGCCAGCTCACCGAAGGAGGGGGCTGGTGGCTACACCTTC.

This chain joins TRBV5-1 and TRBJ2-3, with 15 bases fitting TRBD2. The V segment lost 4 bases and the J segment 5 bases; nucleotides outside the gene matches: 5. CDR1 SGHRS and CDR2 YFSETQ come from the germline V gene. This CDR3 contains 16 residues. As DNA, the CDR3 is TGCGCCAGCAGCCCGGGACTAGCGGGAGGAATAGATACGCAGTATTTT. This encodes CASSPGLAGGIDTQYF.

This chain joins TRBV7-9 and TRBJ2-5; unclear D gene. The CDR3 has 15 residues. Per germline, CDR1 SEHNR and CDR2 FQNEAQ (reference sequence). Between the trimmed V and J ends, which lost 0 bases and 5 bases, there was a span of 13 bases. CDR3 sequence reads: CASSLASTSGETQYF. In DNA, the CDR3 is TGTGCCAGCAGCTTAGCGAGTACTTCTGGGGAGACCCAGTACTTC. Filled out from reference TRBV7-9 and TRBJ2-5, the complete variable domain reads DTGVSQNPRHKITKRGQNVTFRCDPISEHNRLYWYRQTLGQGPEFLTYFQNEAQLEKSRLLSDRFSAERPKGSFSTLEIQRTEQGDSAMYLCASSLASTSGETQYFGPGTRLLVL.